This entry is about one T cell receptor (beta chain). What antigen it recognizes has not been identified. The input lacks base qualities; no much larger clone sits a single base away. The record originates from a study of blood T cell repertoires in COVID-19 (dated by TCRdb to 2018 to 2021). Broadly, across the study: Samples covering the acute and convalescent phases of COVID-19 were provided by collaborators in the United States, Italy and Spain. The material from the prospective study consisted of cDNA or gDNA derived from T cells, B-cell-depleted T cells, or PBMCs. Nearly every sample came with metadata listing a de-identified subject ID, COVID-19 status, age in years and sex. Samples came from the ongoing ImmuneRACE study (first 160 participants) plus 1,254 subjects from 6 global collaborators. Where HLA class I and class II types were available, the types were taken from metadata supplied by the sample provider, not from assay-based typing. The repertoires were released in a freely available public database intended as a resource for research on the immune response to SARS-CoV-2. Deeply sampled blood TCRbeta repertoires from subjects exposed to, actively infected with, or recovered from COVID-19 were included in the dataset. The research as a whole found: The quantity of clinical and demographic metadata differed by source and by participant and was supplied without curation.

The immunoSEQ Assay, a bias-controlled multiplex PCR, was used to amplify TCRbeta CDR3 regions from genomic DNA. The paper's processing steps were these. Nucleated cell counts per sample were estimated from amplification of reference gene primers within the assay. Sequence reads were collapsed and filtered to measure the absolute abundance of every unique TCRbeta CDR3 rearrangement. Productive Simpson clonality was computed per sample as the square root of Simpson's diversity index over productive rearrangements. Not all clones reach the TCRdb copy of this immuneACCESS table, which keeps in-frame sequences only. Checked studies attribute under half of the gap to unresolved V genes and leave the rest unexplained. V, J and clone size were drawn from that table, and D and trimming were deduced from the DNA. The sample includes about 110,000 clones, with over 80% observed a single time. The ten largest clones add up to 0.65% to 0.9% of the sample.

Compared with germline, V lacks 0 bases and J lacks 9 bases; bases without a gene match: 8. Based on the germline V gene, the CDR1 and CDR2 sequences are SGDLS and YYNGEE. The CDR3 measures 15 amino acids from cysteine to phenylalanine. Kept here is only the CDR3 DNA, which spans 45 bases and is read in frame from base 1. Each collaborating institution followed its own protocols to collect whole blood in K2EDTA tubes. Collaborator samples were shipped for TCRbeta analysis as frozen whole blood, isolated PBMCs, or DNA extracted from either sample type. The sequenced sample consisted of peripheral blood. Recombination connected TRBV9 to TRBJ2-1, with 8 bases in between that match TRBD2. This receptor was obtained from a woman aged 65 to 85 with acute or convalescent COVID-19. The CDR3 reads CASSVDGRDKGEQFF. The nucleotides are TGTGCCAGCAGCGTAGACGGGAGGGATAAGGGTGAGCAGTTCTTC.